The present TCR beta chain was sequenced within a study of T cells after yellow fever vaccination (dated by TCRdb to between 2019 and 2020). As for the study more broadly: The SMART-Seq v4 Ultra Low Input RNA kit was used to prepare libraries from fractions with low cell numbers. To track T-cell clones before and after primary and booster YFV17D yellow fever vaccination, bulk TCR alpha and beta repertoires were sequenced longitudinally. Blood was collected at multiple timepoints before and after primary and secondary immunization, and bulk PBMC replicates and cell subsets were isolated. Two healthy male donors, one aged 18 to 30 and one aged 30 to 39 years, were included in the cohort.

Of note for this clonotype: It lacks a known antigen. Base qualities are not at hand, and no much larger clone is one base apart.

CDR1 and CDR2 were assigned from the germline V gene (reference sequence) as SEHNR and FQNEAQ. V sheds 4 bases and J sheds 7 bases, leaving 8 bases between their ends. Measured from the cysteine to the phenylalanine, the CDR3 is 13 residues long. Just the 39-base CDR3 DNA is kept, in frame starting at base 1. Sample treatment or condition, as interpreted from the label and publication: live attenuated yellow fever vaccine strain. PBMCs were isolated from peripheral blood using a standard Ficoll-Paque protocol. CD4 and CD8 T-cell fractions were isolated with Dynabeads CD4 and CD8 positive selection kits. RNA was extracted with TriZol from bulk PBMCs, CD4 and CD8 fractions, and dextramer-positive and dextramer-negative fractions. TCRdb names Illumina NovaSeq 6000 as the instrument used. Synthesis of TCR cDNA relied on 5'RACE template switching, a step that introduced a universal primer site along with unique molecular identifiers. Priming for cDNA synthesis came from both the TCR alpha and TCR beta constant segments. Libraries were amplified in two PCR steps, with sample barcodes and sequencing adapters added in the second step. Sequencing of libraries was done on Illumina HiSeq 2500 (2x100 bp) or NovaSeq (2x150 bp). On the authors' methods: MIGEC was used to demultiplex reads and collapse the reads into UMI consensus sequences, and MiXCR was used for V(D)J alignment. Using edgeR on replicate PBMC samples, clonotypes were called vaccine-responding if FDR was below 0.01 and the log2 fold change was above 5 up to day 15. CD4 or CD8 identity was assigned to each bulk clonotype according to whether the clonotype was present at higher abundance in the sequenced CD4 repertoire or the sequenced CD8 repertoire. Starting from the raw public reads, TCRdb applied fastp trimming at Q25, assembled clones with MiXCR and retained in-frame beta chains. Records with the same CDR3 protein are collapsed into one entry carrying the most frequent genes and DNA. The V and J calls and clone size come from TCRdb's table, not from the authors' own analysis. The sample table records around 340,000 distinct CDR3 sequences; around an eighth of these occur just once. The top ten clonotypes cover approximately 3.4% of the sample.

The study at large found these results: A small fraction of clonotypes showed up in both the CD4 and CD8 compartments, probably as a result of convergent recombination. Only a couple of donors were included in the study, so the extent to which the findings can be generalized is limited. After the booster, most of the clones that had expanded following primary vaccination were detected again (around 97% of CD4 and 80% to 90% of CD8), which suggests that memory was broadly maintained. The secondary T-cell response was found to be weaker but faster than the primary response, with a peak reached on day 5 rather than on day 15. Because abundant contaminating clonotypes from the bulk population could be contained in FACS-sorted repertoires, computational filtering was required.

Sample: CD4+ T cells sorted from PBMCs, taken 15 days after the yellow fever booster vaccination. The receptor was derived from a man aged 18 to 30 who received the YFV17D yellow fever vaccine. The chain joins TRBV7-9 to TRBJ1-6; the D segment could be TRBD1, given 6 matching bases. In nucleotide form, the sequence is TGTGCCAGCAGCTGGGGACAAAATTCACCCCTCCACTTT. Its protein product is CASSWGQNSPLHF.